The rows below give T cell receptor beta chains drawn from one sample of a study of Ad26.COV2.S vaccination and SARS-CoV-2 variants. TCRdb's copy holds only in-frame clones and misses some; the assay was immunoSEQ multiplex PCR. The sample yields over 400,000 clones, 92% seen once. Here the sequenced sample was peripheral blood, taken in a trial of Ad26.COV2.S vaccine versus placebo. All receptors derive from a person between 18 and 59 years old who received the Ad26.COV2.S COVID-19 vaccine or a placebo. Both conserved end residues are part of each CDR3. The order of the fields is V gene, J gene, D gene, clone size, CDR3 DNA, CDR3 protein. D genes are given only for firm matches. A row's size may be missing; if present it is once, few, many or a size class.

TRBV6-6	TRBJ2-3	TRBD1	.	TGTGCCAGCAGTGGCCTTAACAGGGGAGGCACAGATACGCAGTATTTT	CASSGLNRGGTDTQYF
TRBV6-5	TRBJ2-2	.	.	TGTGCCAGCAGTTATTCCGAGAACACCGGGGAGCTGTTTTTT	CASSYSENTGELFF
TRBV7-9	TRBJ1-2	.	.	TGTGCCAGCAGCTTCATCGACCCCTATGGCTACACCTTC	CASSFIDPYGYTF
TRBV19	TRBJ2-3	.	.	TGTGCCAGTAGTATAGCCCGGACAAGGGCAGGGGATACGCAGTATTTT	CASSIARTRAGDTQYF
TRBV7-8	TRBJ1-6	.	.	TGTGCCAGCACCCTAATCCCAGGCAGCTCCTATAATTCACCCCTCCACTTT	CASTLIPGSSYNSPLHF
TRBV19	TRBJ2-7	.	.	TGTGCCAGTAGTGTCCGGGCCGCCTACGAGCAGTACTTC	CASSVRAAYEQYF
TRBV7-2	TRBJ2-3	.	.	TGTGCCAGCAGCTTAGTAATGGCGGAGGATACGCAGTATTTT	CASSLVMAEDTQYF
TRBV2	TRBJ1-5	.	.	TGTGCCAGGAACAGCAAGGGAGATCAGCCCCAGCATTTT	CARNSKGDQPQHF
TRBV12-3/TRBV12-4	TRBJ2-7	.	.	TGTGCCAGCGTCCTTCGAGGCGGCGAGCAGTACTTC	CASVLRGGEQYF
TRBV27	TRBJ2-1	TRBD1	.	TGTGCCAGCAGTCCCACGGGACAGTACAATGAGCAGTTCTTC	CASSPTGQYNEQFF
TRBV19	TRBJ2-5	.	.	TGTGCCAGTAGTATTCGGCCGAGAGGACCTTTCCAAGAGACCCAGTACTTC	CASSIRPRGPFQETQYF
TRBV3-1/TRBV3-2	TRBJ2-6	.	.	TGTGCCAGCAGCCAAGATCTAGACCCGGGGTCTGGGGCCAACGTCCTGACTTTC	CASSQDLDPGSGANVLTF
TRBV5-1	TRBJ1-1	.	.	TGCGCCAGCAGCTTGCTCGCTCTCCGCTCGAACACTGAAGCTTTCTTT	CASSLLALRSNTEAFF
TRBV5-1	TRBJ1-1	.	.	TGCGCCAGCAGCGATGGGCCGGAAACAGCTTTCTTT	CASSDGPETAFF
TRBV5-1	TRBJ2-2	.	once	TGCGCCAGCATGGAGGTTCGCGCTGCTTTAAACACCGGGGAGCTGTTTTTT	CASMEVRAALNTGELFF
TRBV3-1/TRBV3-2	TRBJ2-7	.	.	TGTGCCAGCAGCCAAGTACCGGCACTCTACGAGCAGTACTTC	CASSQVPALYEQYF
TRBV6-1	TRBJ2-7	.	.	TGTGCCAGCAGTGAAGGGGGGCCCGGGTTAAACGGCGGGGAGCAGTACTTC	CASSEGGPGLNGGEQYF
TRBV28	TRBJ2-2	.	.	TGTGCCAGCAGTTTACGTGGATCCAGGTTGGTCACCGGGGAGCTGTTTTTT	CASSLRGSRLVTGELFF
TRBV29-1	TRBJ2-2	TRBD1	.	TGCGGGGCAGGGGGCGATACCGGGGAGCTGTTTTTT	CGAGGDTGELFF
TRBV18	TRBJ1-2	.	.	TGTGCCAGCTCACCGACCGGTGGTGGCTACACCTTC	CASSPTGGGYTF
TRBV7-6	TRBJ2-7	.	.	TGTGCCAGCAGCCCGGCATTATCGGGCTTTGTTGGCGAGCAGTACTTC	CASSPALSGFVGEQYF
TRBV7-2	TRBJ1-1	.	few	TGTGCCAGCAGCTTAGCGCGTCAGGCTGAAGCTTTCTTT	CASSLARQAEAFF
TRBV5-4	TRBJ2-6	.	.	TGTGCCAGCAGCGTCCCCGGGACACCTAGCTCTGGGGCCAACGTCCTGACTTTC	CASSVPGTPSSGANVLTF
TRBV11-2	TRBJ2-2	.	.	TGTGCCAGCAGCTTAGTCCGGACAGCAGAGGAGCTGTTTTTT	CASSLVRTAEELFF
TRBV3-1/TRBV3-2	TRBJ2-6	.	.	TGTGCCAGCAGCCAACGGGGGACCGGGGCCAACGTCCTGACTTTC	CASSQRGTGANVLTF
TRBV28	TRBJ1-2	.	.	TGTGCCAGCAGTTTACAGGAAGTCTATGGCTACACCTTC	CASSLQEVYGYTF
TRBV3-1/TRBV3-2	TRBJ1-2	.	.	TGTGCCAGCAGCTTAAGGGTCAGGGAGGACTATGGCTACACCTTC	CASSLRVREDYGYTF
TRBV27	TRBJ2-5	.	once	TGTGCCAGCAGTTTAAGAGGAAACCAAGAGACCCAGTACTTC	CASSLRGNQETQYF
TRBV7-9	TRBJ1-1	.	.	TGTGCCAGCAGCTTAGTTCGAGGAAAGGGCACTGAAGCTTTCTTT	CASSLVRGKGTEAFF
TRBV6-5	TRBJ2-2	TRBD1	.	TGTGCCAGCAGTTGGGAGGGACAGGGGATCGGGGAGCTGTTTTTT	CASSWEGQGIGELFF
TRBV7-2	TRBJ1-5	.	.	TGTGCCAGCAGCTTAGAAGGGGGGGGACGCAATCAGCCCCAGCATTTT	CASSLEGGGRNQPQHF
TRBV7-2	TRBJ2-5	.	.	TGTGCCAGCAGCTTCGGACCGGAGCCGGCCCAGTACTTC	CASSFGPEPAQYF
TRBV12-3/TRBV12-4	TRBJ1-1	.	few	TGTGCCAGCAGCCTGGGACAGAACACTGAAGCTTTCTTT	CASSLGQNTEAFF
TRBV6-5	TRBJ1-1	.	.	TGTGCCTCCAGGGTGGGGGGTGCTACTGAAGCTTTCTTT	CASRVGGATEAFF
TRBV15	TRBJ2-3	.	.	TGTGCCACCAGCAGAGACTCTAGTACCACAGATACGCAGTATTTT	CATSRDSSTTDTQYF
TRBV27	TRBJ1-1	TRBD1	.	TGTGCCAGCAGTTCTACAGGGGGCCTCGCTGAAGCTTTCTTT	CASSSTGGLAEAFF
TRBV4-1	TRBJ2-3	.	.	TGCGCCAGCAGCCAACCCTGGGCAGATACGCAGTATTTT	CASSQPWADTQYF
TRBV6-2/TRBV6-3	TRBJ2-3	TRBD2	.	TGTGCCAGCAGTTACTTTAGCGGGGAGGCGACAGATACGCAGTATTTT	CASSYFSGEATDTQYF
TRBV7-9	TRBJ1-3	.	.	TGTGCCAGCAGCCTCTCCAGCCTCTCTGGAAACACCATATATTTT	CASSLSSLSGNTIYF
TRBV11-2	TRBJ1-2	.	.	TGTGCCAGCAGCTTCAAATCATCGGGACTTAACTATGGCTACACCTTC	CASSFKSSGLNYGYTF
TRBV30	TRBJ1-4	.	.	TGTGCCTGGAGTGGCCACCCTACCGATGCAACTAATGAAAAACTGTTTTTT	CAWSGHPTDATNEKLFF
TRBV30	TRBJ2-7	.	once	TGTGCCTGGGTACATAGAAGACCGACCTCGGGCGAGCAGTACTTC	CAWVHRRPTSGEQYF
TRBV6-2/TRBV6-3	TRBJ2-7	TRBD1	.	TGTGCCAGCAGTCGGGACAGTGGGTACGAGCAGTACTTC	CASSRDSGYEQYF
TRBV20-1	TRBJ1-1	.	once	TGCAGTGCTAGTAGCGGTTCTGAAGCTTTCTTT	CSASSGSEAFF
TRBV9	TRBJ2-1	.	.	TGTGCCAGCAGCGCCACCCGGGAGAAGGCCTACAATGAGCAGTTCTTC	CASSATREKAYNEQFF
TRBV4-3	TRBJ1-2	.	.	TGCGCCAGCAGCCAAGATTTACGTGAGGCTAACTATGGCTACACCTTC	CASSQDLREANYGYTF
TRBV12-3/TRBV12-4	TRBJ1-2	.	.	TGTGCCAGCAGCCGAGGGGCGGGAAATGGCTACACCTTC	CASSRGAGNGYTF
TRBV4-3	TRBJ1-1	.	.	TGCGCCAGCAGCCAAGAGGGGGTGTGGGATGGCACTGAAGCTTTCTTT	CASSQEGVWDGTEAFF
TRBV3-1/TRBV3-2	TRBJ1-2	.	once	TGTGCCAGCAGCCAAGAAGGCAGGGGAGGCTATGGCTACACCTTC	CASSQEGRGGYGYTF
TRBV19	TRBJ1-2	.	once	TGTGCCAGTAGTATGGGGCAGTACTATGGCTACACCTTC	CASSMGQYYGYTF
TRBV5-1	TRBJ1-3	TRBD1	.	TGCGCCAGCAGCGACAGGGGCCCTCACTCTGGAAACACCATATATTTT	CASSDRGPHSGNTIYF